This T cell receptor beta chain was retrieved from a study of T cells in tumors after PD-1 blockade. Across the study: Treatment was either pembrolizumab 200 mg every 3 weeks or cemiplimab 350 mg every 2 weeks. During anti-PD-1 treatment, some patients continued daily vismodegib 150 mg.

The count of this clone is one. Its antigen is unidentified. The length of the CDR3 is 15 residues. Germline CDR1 is MDHEN and CDR2 is SYDVKM. Trimming shortened V by 2 bases and J by 1 base, and 10 bases separated the two germline ends. Produced via immunoSEQ multiplex PCR; TCRdb's table is partial and in-frame only. The sample has approximately 46,000 clones; roughly 79% are singletons. Whole-study findings and limits: Peripheral recruitment is suggested, as some novel exhausted tumor clones were in pre-treatment blood.

This TCR derives from a human donor with basal cell carcinoma. This material consisted of PBMCs, taken before anti-PD-1 treatment. V is TRBV28 and J is TRBJ2-3, with TRBD1 as a possible D gene (6 bases). The CDR3: CASSLGTLGTDTQYF. DNA for the CDR3: TGTGCCAGCAGTTTAGGGACATTGGGCACAGATACGCAGTATTTT.